This T cell receptor beta chain was documented in a study of OX40 agonist ivuxolimab in advanced cancers. About the research overall: The mean age was around 56 years, ranging from roughly 23 to 90, with about four fifths of participants male. Prior anti-PD-1, anti-PD-L1 or anti-CTLA-4 therapy was allowed; roughly 40% had some. Study observations and caveats: Which antigen the expanded peripheral T cells recognized is unknown. CD4+ and CD8+ blood T cells expanded clonally by week 6 at 0.1 to 3.0 mg/kg.

This CDR3 contains 14 residues. Germline V gene data show CDR1 as MNHEY and CDR2 as SMNVEV (reference sequence). Generated by immunoSEQ multiplex PCR, the TCRdb table keeps only in-frame clones and is missing some. This table has around 74,000 clones, approximately 85% appearing once. Concerning this clone itself: The antigen remains unidentified.

V usage is TRBV27 and J usage is TRBJ2-5, with D unclear. TRBJ2-7 explains the end of the DNA better; the J call may be wrong. The receptor was derived from an adult with an advanced solid tumor such as melanoma, head and neck, liver or kidney cancer. Here the sequenced sample was CD4+ or CD8+ T cells sorted from blood, taken in a trial of the OX40 agonist ivuxolimab. CDR3 nucleotide sequence: TGTGCCAGCAGTTTATCGAACCCCCCCTACGAGCAGTACTTC. Protein: CASSLSNPPYEQYF.